This TCR beta chain derives from a study of T cells after posttransplantation cyclophosphamide. The CDR3 runs to 14 residues. Germline V gene sequence: CDR1 LGHNA, CDR2 YSLEER. Germline trimming cut 4 bases from V and 7 bases from J; bases unmatched to any gene: 2. Libraries were prepared by immunoSEQ multiplex PCR; TCRdb keeps only in-frame clonotypes and omits some of them. The table shows more than 60,000 clones, with roughly 93% occurring only once. The genes are TRBV4-3 and TRBJ1-6; the match to TRBD1 covers 9 bases. This clonotype was obtained from a young woman in good health and a related stem cell transplant donor. What was sequenced was PBMCs. In DNA, the CDR3 is TGCGCCAGCAGCCGGGGGACAGGGAATTCACCCCTCCACTTT. It specifies CASSRGTGNSPLHF.